This entry lists 20 T cell receptor beta chains sequenced from one sample in a study of T cell responses to AZD1222 COVID-19 vaccine. Libraries were prepared by immunoSEQ multiplex PCR; TCRdb keeps only in-frame clonotypes and omits some of them. There are about 140,000 clones in the sample; about 88% occur only once, and 3% to 3.5% lies in the top ten. The specimen comprised peripheral blood, sampled 28 days after the second AZD1222 dose. All receptors derive from an adult who received the AZD1222 COVID-19 vaccine.

The chain has TRBV12-3 or TRBV12-4 and TRBJ1-1, with 7 bases aligning to TRBD1. J gave up 4 bases and V 6 bases, and 5 bases lay outside the gene matches. The CDR3 runs to 13 residues. The CDR3 DNA reads as TGTGCCAGCAGCCAATCAGGGGGCACTGAAGCTTTCTTT. This encodes CASSQSGGTEAFF.

The chain couples TRBV29-1 to TRBJ2-3; 9 nucleotides line up with TRBD1. With V trimmed by 0 bases and J by 0 bases, 4 bases remained unmatched. Germline CDR1 is SQVTM and CDR2 is ANQGSEA. There are 16 residues in the CDR3. CDR3 coding DNA: TGCAGCGTTGAAGATATGACAGGGGGTAGCACAGATACGCAGTATTTT. This translates into CSVEDMTGGSTDTQYF.

The chain is built from TRBV9 and TRBJ1-1, with 7 bases identical to TRBD1. The CDR3 consists of 17 residues. Germline V gene sequence: CDR1 SGDLS, CDR2 YYNGEE. The V segment lost 3 bases and the J segment 0 bases; nucleotides outside the gene matches: 11. CDR3 nucleotide sequence: TGTGCCAGCAGCGGACGTGAGGGGGACAGTATGAACACTGAAGCTTTCTTT. It codes for CASSGREGDSMNTEAFF.

This clone was recorded once. The genes are TRBV12-3 or TRBV12-4 and TRBJ2-2, with unresolved D. The CDR3 is made up of 13 amino acids. Between the trimmed V and J ends, which lost 1 base and 4 bases, there was a span of 4 bases. The CDR3 sequence is CASSLGSTGELFF. CDR3 bases: TGTGCCAGCAGTTTAGGCTCCACCGGGGAGCTGTTTTTT.

CDR3 sequence reads: CAISETVNTGELFF. CDR3 DNA: TGTGCCATCTCTGAAACAGTGAACACCGGGGAGCTGTTTTTT. This chain connects TRBV10-3 to TRBJ2-2; no firm D call. The germline V gene has CDR1 ENHRY and CDR2 SYGVKD. The CDR3 contains 14 residues. The V and J ends lost 8 bases and 1 base respectively, with 11 bases between them.

This chain connects TRBV4-1 to TRBJ1-5; no reliable D call. Trimming removed 2 bases from V and 10 bases from J, with 18 bases in between. The germline CDR1 and CDR2 sequences are MGHRA and YSYEKL. This CDR3 region has 15 residues. The CDR3 DNA reads as TGCGCCAGCAGCCAATTCAACTCGGAAAGTTCACCCCAGCATTTT. Protein sequence: CASSQFNSESSPQHF.

V usage is TRBV5-1 and J usage is TRBJ1-1, with TRBD1 matching 7 bases. Germline CDR1 SGHRS, CDR2 YFSETQ. V dropped 4 bases and J dropped 0; count of bases not matched to a gene: 3. The CDR3 spans 14 residues. CDR3 sequence: CASSDRVMNTEAFF. The DNA for the CDR3 is TGCGCCAGCAGCGACAGGGTCATGAACACTGAAGCTTTCTTT.

The chain uses TRBV5-1 and TRBJ1-6; 8 positions agree with TRBD1. The CDR3 has 14 residues. The V gene's germline CDR1 is SGHRS and CDR2 YFSETQ. The trim removed 2 bases at V and 7 bases at J, leaving 2 bases unmatched. For the CDR3, the DNA is TGCGCCAGCAGCTTCCAGGGGGCAAATTCACCCCTCCACTTT. As protein: CASSFQGANSPLHF.

This chain links TRBV23-1 with TRBJ2-1; 7 positions match TRBD2. TRBV23-1 qualifies as an ORF whose function is uncertain. The CDR3 covers 15 residues. The V and J ends lost 6 bases and 6 bases, in that order; junction bases with no gene match: 11. The DNA of the CDR3 is TGCGCCAGCAGCCCGGGAGGAGCGAGGGGCAATGAGCAGTTCTTC. This gives the protein CASSPGGARGNEQFF.

Only a few counts were recorded for this clone. The gene calls are TRBV6-5 and TRBJ2-1; D is unresolved. This CDR3 is 13 amino acids long. V lost 4 bases and J 10 bases, leaving 14 bases between the germline ends. Germline-derived CDR1 and CDR2 are MNHEY and SVGAGI. The chain's CDR3 is CASSSPVGNEQFF. CDR3 in DNA: TGTGCCAGCAGTTCCCCCGTAGGGAACGAGCAGTTCTTC.

The chain recombines TRBV2 with TRBJ2-2; possible D gene TRBD1, 5 bases. V lost 7 bases and J lost 0, with 12 bases in between. The CDR3 sequence is 15 residues long. Germline CDR1 SNHLY, CDR2 FYNNEI. CDR3 in amino acids: CASTTGPANTGELFF. The DNA for the CDR3 is TGTGCCAGCACTACAGGTCCCGCGAACACCGGGGAGCTGTTTTTT.

A few counts support this clone. The chain joins TRBV6-1 to TRBJ2-7; maybe TRBD1 (5 bases). V lost 1 base, J lost 0 bases, and 10 bases lay in between. Germline V gene data show CDR1 as MNHNS and CDR2 as SASEGT. The CDR3 length is 15 residues. The CDR3 region has the DNA TGTGCCAGCAGTGAAGGTGGGGCGGCCTCCTACGAGCAGTACTTC. Translating gives CASSEGGAASYEQYF.

This clone was seen many times. The gene calls are TRBV4-1 and TRBJ2-3, with 7 bases aligning to TRBD2. Germline V gene lookup returns CDR1 MGHRA and CDR2 YSYEKL. The CDR3 is made up of 16 amino acids. The ends lost 3 bases at V and 0 bases at J; junction bases unmatched: 6. CDR3 in amino acids: CASSHPRSGSTDTQYF. The CDR3 DNA follows: TGCGCCAGCAGCCACCCACGTAGCGGGAGCACAGATACGCAGTATTTT.

This chain joins TRBV4-2 and TRBJ2-1; D unresolved. CDR1 LGHNA and CDR2 YNFKEQ come from the germline V gene. The CDR3 runs 17 residues. The V and J ends lost 1 base and 0 bases respectively, with 13 bases between them. Written as DNA, the CDR3 is TGTGCCAGCAGCCAAGGGACGGCGGATGACTCCTACAATGAGCAGTTCTTC. It is translated as CASSQGTADDSYNEQFF.

V and J are TRBV6-2 or TRBV6-3 and TRBJ1-1; a possible D gene is TRBD1 (6 bases). The CDR3 is 13 amino acids. Trimming took off 5 bases at V and 4 bases at J, with 11 bases between the two ends. From germline, CDR1 is MNHEY and CDR2 SVGEGT. CDR3 bases: TGTGCCAGCAGTCACAGGGTCGCCACTGAAGCTTTCTTT. It is translated as CASSHRVATEAFF.

This sequence joins TRBV5-1 and TRBJ2-2, with a possible D match to TRBD1 (7 bases). Trimming left V 6 bases short and J 2 bases short, with 11 bases between. Germline-derived CDR1 and CDR2 are SGHRS and YFSETQ. This CDR3 comprises 14 residues. CDR3 coding DNA: TGCGCCAGCACCGGAGGGGGCAACACCGGGGAGCTGTTTTTT. Its translation is CASTGGGNTGELFF.

The chain uses TRBV19 and TRBJ2-5, with 10 bases that match TRBD2. Per germline, CDR1 LNHDA and CDR2 SQIVND (reference sequence). The V segment lost 4 bases and the J segment 4 bases; nucleotides outside the gene matches: 12. The CDR3 length is 17 residues. CDR3 sequence: CASSRRASGGELETQYF. The CDR3 DNA reads as TGTGCCAGTAGTAGGCGGGCTAGCGGGGGCGAATTAGAGACCCAGTACTTC.

V gene TRBV7-2 combines with J gene TRBJ2-3, with 8 nucleotides matching TRBD2. The CDR3 runs to 15 residues. Germline V lookup: CDR1 SGHTA, CDR2 FQGNSA. V lost 4 bases to trimming and J lost 5 bases; unmatched junction nucleotides: 8. The CDR3 spells CASSSIAGFGDTQYF. As DNA, the CDR3 is TGTGCCAGCAGCTCTATAGCGGGGTTTGGAGATACGCAGTATTTT.

The chain recombines TRBV3-1 (or the pseudogene TRBV3-2) with TRBJ1-1; 10 bases fit TRBD1. Germline V gene lookup returns CDR1 LGHDT and CDR2 YNNKEL (reference sequence). V lost 2 bases to trimming and J lost 5 bases; unmatched junction nucleotides: 8. The CDR3 length is 16 residues. In DNA form, the CDR3 reads TGTGCCAGCAGCCAACCAGGGACAGGGGCGAGGACTGAAGCTTTCTTT. This sequence encodes CASSQPGTGARTEAFF.

The CDR3 DNA reads TGCGCCAGCAGCTCGTATTCGCAGGGGGCGGGGGAAAAACTGTTTTTT. Translating it yields CASSSYSQGAGEKLFF. J is TRBJ1-4 and V is TRBV5-1; 8 positions match TRBD1. Germline V gene sequence: CDR1 SGHRS, CDR2 YFSETQ. Losses at the gene ends were 3 bases for V and 8 bases for J; bases not matched to a gene: 12. CDR3 size: 16 residues.